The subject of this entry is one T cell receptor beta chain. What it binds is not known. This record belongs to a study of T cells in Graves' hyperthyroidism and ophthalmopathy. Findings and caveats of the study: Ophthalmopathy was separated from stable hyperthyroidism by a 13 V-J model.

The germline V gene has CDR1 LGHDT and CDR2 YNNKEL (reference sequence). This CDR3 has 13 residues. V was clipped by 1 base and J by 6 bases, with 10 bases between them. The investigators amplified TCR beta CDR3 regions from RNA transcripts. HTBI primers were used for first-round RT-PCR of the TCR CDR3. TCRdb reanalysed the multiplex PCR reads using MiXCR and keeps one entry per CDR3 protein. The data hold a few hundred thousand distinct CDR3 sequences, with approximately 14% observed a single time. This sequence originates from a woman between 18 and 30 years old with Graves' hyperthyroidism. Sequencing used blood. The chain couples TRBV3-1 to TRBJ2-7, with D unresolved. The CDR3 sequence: CASSQAPLGEQYF. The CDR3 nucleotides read TGTGCCAGCAGCCAAGCTCCCCTCGGCGAGCAGTACTTC.